A selection of T cell receptor beta chains follows, all from one sample in a study of shared clonotypes between healthy human individuals. Profiling relied on immunoSEQ multiplex PCR, and the TCRdb table lists in-frame clones only, not all of them. The sample carries roughly 590,000 clones, around 95% recorded once. The specimen sequenced was naive CD8+ T cells sorted from blood. Receptors were obtained from a woman aged 25 to 39 in good health. The CDR3 runs from the conserved cysteine through the conserved F or W. D genes are given only for firm matches. Clone sizes are given selectively: once, few, many, or a class where the clone is expanded.

j_gene	abundance	d_gene	v_gene	CDR3aa	CDR3nt
TRBJ2-7	-	TRBD2	TRBV2	CASTERLAFEQYF	TGTGCCAGCACCGAAAGACTAGCGTTCGAGCAGTACTTC
TRBJ2-7	-	-	TRBV11-3	CASSLGSGSYEQYF	TGTGCCAGCAGCTTAGGGTCAGGTTCTTACGAGCAGTACTTC
TRBJ1-1	-	-	TRBV9	CASSVGTGTEAFF	TGTGCCAGCAGCGTAGGGACGGGCACTGAAGCTTTCTTT
TRBJ2-1	-	-	TRBV11-2	CASSLEDPWSSYNEQFF	TGTGCCAGCAGCTTAGAGGACCCATGGAGCTCCTACAATGAGCAGTTCTTC
TRBJ2-2	-	-	TRBV7-6	CASSLVTGELFF	TGTGCCAGCAGCTTAGTGACCGGGGAGCTGTTTTTT
TRBJ2-1	-	-	TRBV7-9	CASRLRDLHNEQFF	TGTGCCAGCAGACTCCGGGACCTACACAATGAGCAGTTCTTC
TRBJ2-7	-	TRBD2	TRBV29-1	CSVKRTSGSFDEQYF	TGCAGCGTTAAGCGGACTAGCGGGAGTTTCGACGAGCAGTACTTC
TRBJ2-3	-	-	TRBV2	CASIFLYTDTQYF	TGTGCCAGCATCTTCCTATACACAGATACGCAGTATTTT
TRBJ2-3	-	-	TRBV11-2	CASSMESDTQYF	TGTGCCAGCAGCATGGAGTCAGATACGCAGTATTTT
TRBJ1-1	-	-	TRBV7-9	CAIGKGFF	TGTGCCATAGGGAAGGGTTTCTTT
TRBJ2-1	-	-	TRBV28	CASSQTLDGPYNEQFF	TGTGCCAGCAGTCAAACCCTCGATGGCCCCTACAATGAGCAGTTCTTC
TRBJ1-1	-	-	TRBV28	CASSPGPVNTEAFF	TGTGCCAGCAGCCCCGGGCCGGTGAACACTGAAGCTTTCTTT
TRBJ2-7	-	-	TRBV7-9	CASSPLLNTPPYEQYF	TGTGCCAGCAGCCCCCTCCTGAATACTCCTCCCTACGAGCAGTACTTC
TRBJ2-1	-	-	TRBV6-5	CASSYSGNEQFF	TGTGCCAGCAGTTATAGTGGCAATGAGCAGTTCTTC
TRBJ2-1	-	TRBD2	TRBV9	CASSVGLAGGEQFF	TGTGCCAGCAGCGTGGGACTAGCGGGAGGTGAGCAGTTCTTC
TRBJ2-7	-	-	TRBV28	CASSATPLEQYF	TGTGCCAGCAGCGCTACCCCCCTTGAGCAGTACTTC
TRBJ2-3	-	TRBD1	TRBV29-1	CSVEGDRVRSDTQYF	TGCAGCGTTGAGGGGGACAGGGTGCGGTCAGATACGCAGTATTTT
TRBJ2-1	-	-	TRBV28	CASSAWGSYNEQFF	TGTGCCAGCAGTGCTTGGGGGAGCTACAATGAGCAGTTCTTC
TRBJ1-2	once	TRBD1	TRBV19	CASSPGQGLFYGYTF	TGTGCCAGTAGTCCGGGACAGGGCCTCTTCTATGGCTACACCTTC
TRBJ2-2	-	-	TRBV28	CASSLGPLAGELFF	TGTGCCAGCAGTTTAGGCCCCCTAGCCGGGGAGCTGTTTTTT
TRBJ1-5	-	TRBD1	TRBV19	CASSHTTGLQPQHF	TGTGCCAGTAGTCATACGACAGGGTTGCAGCCCCAGCATTTT
TRBJ2-1	-	TRBD1	TRBV28	CASSSKGQGNEQFF	TGTGCCAGCAGTTCCAAGGGACAGGGGAATGAGCAGTTCTTC
TRBJ2-1	-	-	TRBV7-9	CASSFPGTHNEQFF	TGTGCCAGCAGCTTTCCCGGGACGCACAATGAGCAGTTCTTC
TRBJ2-5	once	TRBD2	TRBV9	CASSVGAGRGYQETQYF	TGTGCCAGCAGCGTAGGAGCGGGGAGAGGGTACCAAGAGACCCAGTACTTC
TRBJ2-7	-	TRBD1	TRBV11-2	CASSLDRGDFSYEQYF	TGTGCCAGCAGCTTGGACAGGGGAGATTTCTCCTACGAGCAGTACTTC
TRBJ2-7	-	-	TRBV27	CASSLISGPKGPYEQYF	TGTGCCAGCAGTTTAATATCCGGGCCCAAGGGCCCCTACGAGCAGTACTTC
TRBJ2-7	-	-	TRBV7-8	CASISNVGRGDSSYEQYF	TGTGCCAGCATCTCGAATGTCGGGAGAGGGGACAGCTCCTACGAGCAGTACTTC
TRBJ2-3	-	-	TRBV27	CASSLMGVHTQYF	TGTGCCAGCAGCCTTATGGGGGTGCATACGCAGTATTTT
TRBJ2-7	-	-	TRBV7-9	CASSSIHVRPYEQYF	TGTGCCAGCAGCTCGATTCATGTCCGCCCCTACGAGCAGTACTTC
TRBJ2-7	-	-	TRBV5-4	CASSLDRAENYEQYF	TGTGCCAGCAGCTTGGATCGCGCGGAGAACTACGAGCAGTACTTC
TRBJ1-4	-	-	TRBV6-1	CASSEYTSTNEKLFF	TGTGCCAGCAGTGAATACACTTCAACTAATGAAAAACTGTTTTTT
TRBJ2-7	-	TRBD1	TRBV4-2	CASSQETGWGYEQYF	TGTGCCAGCAGCCAAGAGACAGGGTGGGGCTACGAGCAGTACTTC
TRBJ1-2	-	TRBD1	TRBV6-5	CASSAGGESYGYTF	TGTGCCAGCAGCGCAGGGGGCGAGAGCTATGGCTACACCTTC
TRBJ1-1	-	-	TRBV13	CASSLGENTEAFF	TGTGCCAGCAGCTTAGGCGAGAACACTGAAGCTTTCTTT
TRBJ2-5	-	-	TRBV9	CASSEEGLIRGETQYF	TGTGCCAGCAGCGAGGAGGGTCTCATCCGGGGTGAGACCCAGTACTTC
TRBJ1-3	-	-	TRBV6-5	CASRAGAVGNTIYF	TGTGCCAGCAGAGCCGGGGCGGTTGGAAACACCATATATTTT
TRBJ2-7	-	-	TRBV27	CASSFHTRIYEQYF	TGTGCCAGCAGTTTCCATACTAGGATCTACGAGCAGTACTTC
TRBJ2-1	-	-	TRBV29-1	CSFATNEQFF	TGCAGCTTCGCAACGAATGAGCAGTTCTTC
TRBJ2-1	-	TRBD2	TRBV7-9	CASSLAGVTYEQFF	TGTGCCAGCAGCCTAGCGGGAGTCACGTATGAGCAGTTCTTC
TRBJ2-7	-	-	TRBV27	CASSVLGFRSYEQYF	TGTGCCAGCAGTGTTCTAGGGTTTAGGTCCTACGAGCAGTACTTC
TRBJ2-7	-	-	TRBV18	CASSPPSGHPYEQYF	TGTGCCAGCTCACCACCGAGTGGACATCCCTACGAGCAGTACTTC
TRBJ1-1	-	-	TRBV27	CASSLQGGGPHEAFF	TGTGCCAGCAGTCTCCAGGGAGGGGGGCCCCATGAAGCTTTCTTT
TRBJ2-1	once	TRBD1	TRBV27	CASSLTQGVAYNEQFF	TGTGCCAGCAGTTTGACGCAGGGGGTTGCCTACAATGAGCAGTTCTTC
TRBJ2-1	once	TRBD2	TRBV28	CASSNPGTSEYNEQFF	TGTGCCAGCAGTAACCCCGGGACTAGCGAGTACAATGAGCAGTTCTTC
TRBJ2-7	-	-	TRBV27	CASSFVGAEYEQYF	TGTGCCAGCAGTTTTGTGGGAGCTGAGTACGAGCAGTACTTC
TRBJ2-7	-	-	TRBV7-9	CASSPFVDRFYEQYF	TGTGCCAGCAGCCCCTTCGTTGACAGATTCTACGAGCAGTACTTC
TRBJ2-5	-	-	TRBV7-9	CASSSRADLQETQYF	TGTGCCAGCAGCTCGAGAGCGGACTTACAAGAGACCCAGTACTTC
TRBJ1-1	-	-	TRBV6-5	CASNYGVSLVTEAFF	TGTGCCAGCAATTATGGTGTCAGCTTGGTTACTGAAGCTTTCTTT
TRBJ2-2	-	TRBD2	TRBV5-6	CASSLALAGGTGELFF	TGTGCCAGCAGCCTGGCGCTAGCGGGAGGTACCGGGGAGCTGTTTTTT
TRBJ1-1	-	-	TRBV15	CATSGRTGLNTEAFF	TGTGCCACCAGCGGACGCACAGGGCTGAACACTGAAGCTTTCTTT
TRBJ2-3	-	TRBD1	TRBV13	CASSGDRGGPDTQYF	TGTGCCAGCAGCGGGGACAGGGGAGGACCAGATACGCAGTATTTT
TRBJ2-1	-	-	TRBV2	CASDQAGPFGNEQFF	TGTGCCAGTGACCAGGCCGGGCCCTTTGGGAATGAGCAGTTCTTC
TRBJ2-3	-	-	TRBV6-5	CASSYSASTDTQYF	TGTGCCAGCAGTTACTCCGCTAGCACAGATACGCAGTATTTT
TRBJ2-7	-	TRBD1	TRBV5-6	CASSWGQANYEQYF	TGTGCCAGCAGCTGGGGACAGGCCAACTACGAGCAGTACTTC
TRBJ1-2	-	TRBD1	TRBV5-1	CASSSNFLQGAYGYTF	TGCGCCAGCAGCTCTAACTTCCTCCAGGGGGCTTATGGCTACACCTTC
TRBJ2-7	-	TRBD2	TRBV27	CATRGVAGSYEQYF	TGTGCCACCAGGGGAGTAGCGGGGTCCTACGAGCAGTACTTC
TRBJ2-1	few	-	TRBV30	CAWSVLGEEQFF	TGTGCCTGGAGTGTATTAGGAGAGGAGCAGTTCTTC
TRBJ2-1	-	-	TRBV29-1	CSVDIASDFYNEQFF	TGCAGCGTTGACATAGCGAGCGACTTCTACAATGAGCAGTTCTTC
TRBJ1-2	-	TRBD1	TRBV6-5	CASSQYRDRGYGYTF	TGTGCCAGCAGTCAATACCGGGACAGGGGTTATGGCTACACCTTC
TRBJ2-1	-	-	TRBV9	CASSVGGTKDNEQFF	TGTGCCAGCAGCGTAGGCGGTACTAAAGACAATGAGCAGTTCTTC